The text below deals with one TCR beta chain. The data originate from a study of blood T cell repertoires in COVID-19. The overall study: Specimens from acute and convalescent COVID-19 originated in the United States, Italy and Spain. In each case, the material was cDNA or gDNA derived from T cells, B-cell-depleted T cells, or PBMCs.

In the authors' methods: Nucleated cell number was recorded as an estimate derived from reference gene primer amplification. Using immunoSEQ multiplex PCR, the repertoire was profiled, and TCRdb retains in-frame clones only, with some absent. V and J calls and clone size are those listed in that table; D and trimming were worked out from the DNA. The data contain about 66,000 clones, around 84% of them singletons. This CDR3 comprises 14 residues. CDR1 is SSHAT and CDR2 is FNYEAQ in the germline V gene (reference sequence). V lost 4 bases to trimming and J lost 5 bases; unmatched junction nucleotides: 2.

The source of this sequence is a man between 45 and 60 years old with active COVID-19. What was sequenced was peripheral blood. V usage is TRBV7-7 and J usage is TRBJ2-2, with 9 bases matching TRBD2. CDR3 DNA sequence: TGTGCCAGCAGCTCGAGCGGGGGGACCGGGGAGCTGTTTTTT. Protein sequence: CASSSSGGTGELFF.